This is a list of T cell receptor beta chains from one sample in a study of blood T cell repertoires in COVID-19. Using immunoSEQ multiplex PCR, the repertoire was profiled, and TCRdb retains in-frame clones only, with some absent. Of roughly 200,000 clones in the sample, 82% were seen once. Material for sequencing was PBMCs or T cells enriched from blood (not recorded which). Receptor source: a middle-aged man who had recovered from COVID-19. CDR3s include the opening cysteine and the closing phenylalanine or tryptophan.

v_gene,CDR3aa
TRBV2,CASSEFGYILAGELFF
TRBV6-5,CASSLGGEYNEQFF
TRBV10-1,CASLAGGQETQYF
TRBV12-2,CASRLEPTTHEDKIESDSYEQYF
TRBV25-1,CASSARTGRLNTEAFF
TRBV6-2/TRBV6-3,CASSYSHQGLRGYTF
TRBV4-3,CASSQVTGTSSEQYF
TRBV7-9,CASSLDSSSYNEQFF
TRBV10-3,CAISTRQGVDTEAFF
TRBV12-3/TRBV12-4,CASSSGSDEQFF
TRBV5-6,CASRPTGFPGYTF
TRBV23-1,CASSSGRPYNNEQFF
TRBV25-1,CASSEWGGLAGVNAEQFF
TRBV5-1,CASSFQSPGADTQYF
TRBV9,CASSLRLADTQYF
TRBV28,CASSFVGNTIYF
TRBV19,CASKSGFYGYTF
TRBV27,CASSWDNNYNSPLHF
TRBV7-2,CASNSGGINQPQHF
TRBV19,CASSIRTGLEKLFF
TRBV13,CASSLGAGRKTDTQYF
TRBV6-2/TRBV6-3,CASSYPGLVNEQFF
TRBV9,CASSLAVGEGTYNEQFF
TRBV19,CASSIDVGSSAVEQFF
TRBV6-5,CASSYSERYYGYTF
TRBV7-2,CASSLVQNQPQHF
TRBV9,CASSPYSYEQYF
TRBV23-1,CASSQPGTGIEQYF
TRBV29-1,CSVAQGGTPETQYF
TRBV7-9,CASSPRQGKETQYF
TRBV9,CASSVREGSTDTQYF
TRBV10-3,CAISESNAGTKGNTQYF
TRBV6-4,CASSDAARVVNYGYTF
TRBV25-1,CASSASEGQPQHF
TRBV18,CASSPAERTEAFF
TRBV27,CATQLQGHEQFF
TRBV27,CASSPAWSGNTIYF
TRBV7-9,CASSYTGAGNTIYF
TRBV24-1,CATSMTGHTGELFF
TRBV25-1,CASSARTSGSSYNEQFF
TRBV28,CASSPGGRNTEAFF
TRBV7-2,CASSLRREETQYF
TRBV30,CAWKGELSSYEQYF
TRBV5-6,CASSFSGGPFYEQYF
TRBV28,CASSYPRDEQYF
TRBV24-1,CATTPGPTGERAHGYTF
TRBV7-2,CASSLSQRETQYF
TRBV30,CAWSVTADTEAFF
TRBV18,CASSPLTANTANYGYTF
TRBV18,CASSPPGDRGGTEAFF
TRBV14,CASSQVEGPSTDTQYF
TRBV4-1,CASSLLLDQPQHF
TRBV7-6,CASSLVGGAPDTQYF